The 31 T cell receptor beta chains presented below share a single source sample, sequenced in a study of OX40 agonist ivuxolimab in advanced cancers. Clones were read by immunoSEQ multiplex PCR, and TCRdb kept only the in-frame ones, dropping some. The profile covers around 130,000 clones, with around 93% appearing a single time and approximately 0.15% taken by the ten largest. Source: CD4+ or CD8+ T cells sorted from blood, taken in a trial of the OX40 agonist ivuxolimab. The receptors come from an adult with an advanced solid tumor such as melanoma, head and neck, liver or kidney cancer.

The table lists this clone with a count of one. The gene calls are TRBV5-4 and TRBJ1-4; 10 bases fit TRBD1. The CDR3 covers 16 residues. Per germline, CDR1 SGHNT and CDR2 YYREEE (reference sequence). V was pared by 3 bases and J by 6 bases, with 8 bases of the junction left unmatched. The CDR3 DNA is TGTGCCAGCAGCTGGAGACAGGGGGCGAGTGATGAAAAACTGTTTTTT. Translated, it gives CASSWRQGASDEKLFF.

This chain connects TRBV5-1 to TRBJ2-1; a weak D match, TRBD1 (6 bases). The CDR3 runs 12 residues. V lost 4 bases and J lost 7, with 9 bases in between. Germline CDR1 and CDR2: SGHRS and YFSETQ. CDR3 in amino acids: CASSLQGNEQFF. DNA for the CDR3: TGCGCCAGCAGCCTACAGGGAAATGAGCAGTTCTTC.

CDR3 in amino acids: CASSEQGSTYEQYF. As DNA, the CDR3 is TGTGCCAGCAGCGAACAGGGGTCAACCTACGAGCAGTACTTC. This chain connects TRBV6-1 to TRBJ2-7; 7 nucleotides align to TRBD1. V lost 6 bases and J lost 2; bases outside the gene matches: 7. Germline V lookup: CDR1 MNHNS, CDR2 SASEGT. The CDR3 sequence is 14 residues long.

The rearrangement uses TRBV9 and TRBJ1-1, with 8 bases fitting TRBD1. V was clipped by 5 bases and J by 8 bases; unmatched bases: 11. CDR1 SGDLS and CDR2 YYNGEE come from the germline V gene. The CDR3 spans 14 residues. This chain's CDR3 is CASSSGQGLKEAFF. DNA of the CDR3: TGTGCCAGCAGTTCCGGACAGGGCCTAAAGGAAGCTTTCTTT.

This rearrangement joins TRBV7-8 to TRBJ1-1; a possible D gene is TRBD1 (6 bases). The CDR3 contains 13 residues. V was clipped by 6 bases and J by 1 base, with 9 bases between them. The V gene's germline CDR1 is SGHVS and CDR2 FQNEAQ. The CDR3 DNA follows: TGTGCCAGCAGTCTGGGACAGAACACTGAAGCTTTCTTT. Protein sequence: CASSLGQNTEAFF.

The chain employs TRBV5-1 and TRBJ2-7, with 9 bases lining up with TRBD1. Trimming removed 3 bases from V and 5 bases from J; junction bases left unmatched: 6. CDR1 and CDR2 from the germline V gene are SGHRS and YFSETQ. CDR3 size: 14 residues. CDR3 region: CASSSQGARDEQYF. The CDR3 coding sequence is TGCGCCAGCAGCTCACAGGGGGCGCGAGACGAGCAGTACTTC.

The rearrangement joins TRBV5-4 to TRBJ1-2; possibly TRBD1 for D (6 bases). Germline CDR1 and CDR2: SGHNT and YYREEE (reference sequence). The CDR3 contains 14 residues. V gave up 1 base and J gave up 2 bases, with 9 bases separating them. The CDR3 spells CASSLTGYNYGYTF. The CDR3 DNA sequence: TGTGCCAGCAGCTTGACAGGGTACAACTATGGCTACACCTTC.

V is TRBV6-6 and J is TRBJ2-1; D not resolved. The CDR3 length is 12 residues. Trimming took off 6 bases at V and 9 bases at J, with 12 bases between the two ends. Germline CDR1 reads MNHNY; CDR2 reads SVGAGI (reference sequence). CDR3 protein: CASRPSSFEQFF. In nucleotides, the CDR3 is TGTGCCAGCAGGCCTTCTAGTTTTGAGCAGTTCTTC.

The chain links TRBV7-3 to TRBJ2-1; D remains ambiguous. Between the trimmed V and J ends, which lost 3 bases and 2 bases, there was a span of 8 bases. The CDR3 contains 14 residues. The V gene's germline CDR1 is SGHTA and CDR2 FQGTGA. CDR3 in amino acids: CASSLGRTYNEQFF. CDR3 DNA: TGTGCCAGCAGCTTGGGTCGTACCTACAATGAGCAGTTCTTC.

The chain links TRBV11-3 to TRBJ2-1; tentative D call: TRBD1 (6 bases). CDR1 and CDR2 (germline): SGHNT, YENEEA. This CDR3 is 14 amino acids long. The V gene lost 5 bases and the J gene lost 2 bases, with 10 bases spanning the gap. The CDR3 region has the DNA TGTGCCAGCAGCGCGGACAGTGCCTACAATGAGCAGTTCTTC. Its translation is CASSADSAYNEQFF.

The gene calls are TRBV25-1 and TRBJ2-5; 8 bases are shared with TRBD1. Germline V CDR1 and CDR2: MGHDK, SYGVNS. V lost 6 bases and J lost 4; bases outside the gene matches: 7. This CDR3 is built from 14 residues. The CDR3 loop is CASRPPGQVETQYF. The CDR3 DNA is TGTGCCAGCAGACCCCCGGGACAGGTAGAGACCCAGTACTTC.

This chain links TRBV28 with TRBJ1-2; D unclear. This CDR3 has 15 residues. V was cut by 1 base and J by 0 bases, with 9 bases left in between. From germline, CDR1 is MDHEN and CDR2 SYDVKM. The CDR3 here is CASSLFGRPNYGYTF. The CDR3 region has the DNA TGTGCCAGCAGTTTATTTGGCAGGCCTAACTATGGCTACACCTTC.

The rearrangement uses TRBV5-1 and TRBJ1-2; D not certain. Germline assignment: CDR1 SGHRS and CDR2 YFSETQ. The ends were cut back, 0 bases at V and 7 bases at J, with 10 bases in the middle. The CDR3 totals 13 residues. The CDR3 DNA reads TGCGCCAGCAGCTTGGACGGATCCCCTGGCTACACCTTC. Protein: CASSLDGSPGYTF.

J is TRBJ2-3 and V is TRBV9, with 8 bases fitting TRBD2. Germline CDR1 SGDLS, CDR2 YYNGEE. The junction had 8 bases not matched to a gene; V was cut back by 4 bases and J by 4 bases. This CDR3 has 15 amino acids. CDR3 residues: CASSPPGGAADTQYF. The CDR3 DNA sequence: TGTGCCAGCAGCCCCCCCGGGGGGGCGGCAGATACGCAGTATTTT.

V usage is TRBV5-8 and J usage is TRBJ2-5; D gene unclear. This CDR3 comprises 15 residues. The V end was cut by 2 bases, the J end by 0 bases, with 11 bases between. Germline values: CDR1 SGHTS, CDR2 YDEGEE. The DNA of the CDR3 is TGTGCCAGCAGCTTTCTCAGGCCCAACCAAGAGACCCAGTACTTC. It is translated as CASSFLRPNQETQYF.

The chain employs TRBV5-1 and TRBJ2-3; 13 bases are shared with TRBD2. CDR1 is SGHRS, CDR2 YFSETQ, per germline. The CDR3 is 18 residues long. After removal of 5 bases from V and 0 bases from J, the junction contained 9 bases not matched to a gene. The CDR3 reads CASSLGLAGASSTDTQYF. CDR3 nucleotides: TGCGCCAGCAGTTTAGGACTAGCGGGAGCCTCTAGCACAGATACGCAGTATTTT.

The chain employs TRBV6-1 and TRBJ2-7, with D perhaps TRBD1 or TRBD2 (6 bases each). Trimming shortened V by 6 bases and J by 3 bases, and 18 bases separated the two germline ends. This CDR3 region has 15 residues. Germline-derived CDR1 and CDR2 are MNHNS and SASEGT. The CDR3 bases are TGTGCCAGCAGAAAGGGGGGAGAGGGGTACTACGAGCAGTACTTC. Amino acid sequence: CASRKGGEGYYEQYF.

This clone was observed once. The V call is TRBV2, the J call TRBJ2-3; D not resolved. CDR1 and CDR2 (germline): SNHLY, FYNNEI. The CDR3 has 11 amino acids. V lost 5 bases to trimming and J lost 6 bases, with 6 bases between them. The CDR3 loop is CASSQLDTQYF. The CDR3 DNA follows: TGTGCCAGCAGTCAACTGGATACGCAGTATTTT.

CDR3 protein: CASSGPGTLNTEAFF. The CDR3 DNA reads TGTGCCAGCAGTGGACCCGGGACACTGAACACTGAAGCTTTCTTT. The genes are TRBV6-1 and TRBJ1-1; maybe TRBD1 (6 bases). The V gene's germline CDR1 is MNHNS and CDR2 SASEGT. The CDR3 has 15 amino acids. Deletions cut 4 bases from V and 0 bases from J, with 12 bases between.

The V gene is TRBV14, the J gene TRBJ1-3; D gene ambiguous. The CDR3 has 16 amino acids. Deletions cut 1 base from V and 0 bases from J, with 10 bases between. From germline, CDR1 is SGHDN and CDR2 FVKESK. The CDR3 nucleotides are TGTGCCAGCAGCCAAGGCATGGGGATCTCTGGAAACACCATATATTTT. Its protein product is CASSQGMGISGNTIYF.

The DNA of the CDR3 is TGTGCCAGTAGTATACGACAGCAAGAGACCCAGTACTTC. It is translated as CASSIRQQETQYF. The chain is built from TRBV19 and TRBJ2-5; D possibly corresponds to TRBD1 (5 bases). Germline assignment: CDR1 LNHDA and CDR2 SQIVND (reference sequence). The CDR3 runs to 13 residues. Trimming removed 2 bases at V and 2 bases at J, with 6 bases between.

The V and J genes are TRBV2 and TRBJ2-3, with no clear D. This CDR3 contains 13 residues. Trimming removed 6 bases at V and 2 bases at J, with 9 bases between. CDR1 and CDR2 from the germline V gene are SNHLY and FYNNEI. The CDR3 protein is CASSSGLTDTQYF. The CDR3 coding sequence is TGTGCCAGCAGCTCGGGCCTCACAGATACGCAGTATTTT.

The chain carries TRBV2 and TRBJ1-2; tentative D call: TRBD1 (5 bases). Per germline, CDR1 SNHLY and CDR2 FYNNEI. The ends were cut back, 5 bases at V and 5 bases at J, with 15 bases in the middle. The CDR3 spans 14 residues. Here the CDR3 reads CASSTLTADYGYTF. CDR3 coding DNA: TGTGCCAGCAGTACCCTGACAGCGGATTATGGCTACACCTTC. The full variable domain, in which reference TRBV2 and TRBJ1-2 provide the parts outside the CDR3, is EPEVTQTPSHQVTQMGQEVILRCVPISNHLYFYWYRQILGQKVEFLVSFYNNEISEKSEIFDDQFSVERPDGSNFTLKIRSTKLEDSAMYFCASSTLTADYGYTFGSGTRLTVV.

The sample holds a few counts of this clone. The V call is TRBV9, the J call TRBJ1-1; weak D call: TRBD1 (6 bases). V was trimmed by 4 bases and J by 5 bases, leaving 15 bases between them. From germline, CDR1 is SGDLS and CDR2 YYNGEE. This CDR3 has 14 amino acids. In nucleotides, the CDR3 is TGTGCCAGCAGCCCCACTCGACAGGCTACTGAAGCTTTCTTT. The encoded protein is CASSPTRQATEAFF. Variable domain in full (rest from reference TRBV9 and TRBJ1-1): DSGVTQTPKHLITATGQRVTLRCSPRSGDLSVYWYQQSLDQGLQFLIQYYNGEERAKGNILERFSAQQFPDLHSELNLSSLELGDSALYFCASSPTRQATEAFFGQGTRLTVV.

The V call is TRBV11-2, the J call TRBJ1-1; 10 nucleotides align to TRBD1. Germline loops: CDR1 SGHAT, CDR2 FQNNGV. This CDR3 contains 14 residues. J gave up 11 bases and V 5 bases, and 11 bases lay outside the gene matches. DNA for the CDR3: TGTGCCAGCAGCCCTGGAGGGACAGGGGAGAATGCTTTCTTT. Translated: CASSPGGTGENAFF.

This chain connects TRBV7-3 to TRBJ2-7; TRBD2 aligns across 10 bases. V shed 0 bases and J 2 bases; nucleotides not matched to a gene: 4. The germline V gene has CDR1 SGHTA and CDR2 FQGTGA. The CDR3 runs 16 residues. CDR3 protein: CASSLTSAGGPYEQYF. In DNA, the CDR3 is TGTGCCAGCAGCTTAACGTCAGCGGGGGGGCCCTACGAGCAGTACTTC. Based on the CDR3 plus reference TRBV7-3 and TRBJ2-7, the full variable domain is GAGVSQTPSNKVTEKGKYVELRCDPISGHTALYWYRQSLGQGPEFLIYFQGTGAADDSGLPNDRFFAVRPEGSVSTLKIQRTERGDSAVYLCASSLTSAGGPYEQYFGPGTRLTVT.

V usage is TRBV28 and J usage is TRBJ1-3; D is unresolved. CDR1 and CDR2 from the germline V gene are MDHEN and SYDVKM. CDR3 length: 14 amino acids. V was clipped by 2 bases and J by 0 bases, with 5 bases between them. As DNA, the CDR3 is TGTGCCAGCAGTTTAACTTACTCTGGAAACACCATATATTTT. This sequence encodes CASSLTYSGNTIYF.

The chain recombines TRBV19 with TRBJ1-1, with 8 nucleotides matching TRBD1. The germline V gene has CDR1 LNHDA and CDR2 SQIVND (reference sequence). V trimming: 3 bases; J trimming: 0 bases; junction bases outside the gene matches: 6. The CDR3 has 16 amino acids. The CDR3 coding sequence is TGTGCCAGTAGTATCTCAGGGGGCGCGTTGAACACTGAAGCTTTCTTT. Translating gives CASSISGGALNTEAFF.

In the case of this clone: This CDR3 is also generated by other DNA sequences in the sample. The rearrangement joins TRBV18 to TRBJ1-1, with D perhaps matching TRBD1 (6 bases). The germline V gene has CDR1 KGHSH and CDR2 LQKENI. V lost 0 bases to trimming and J lost 0 bases, with 8 bases between them. This CDR3 spans 15 amino acids. Here the CDR3 DNA reads TGTGCCAGCTCACCACCTGACAGGATGAACACTGAAGCTTTCTTT. Translation gives CASSPPDRMNTEAFF.

The chain joins TRBV19 to TRBJ1-1; no firm D call. Trimming shortened V by 3 bases and J by 3 bases, and 8 bases separated the two germline ends. This CDR3 is built from 13 residues. The germline V gene has CDR1 LNHDA and CDR2 SQIVND (reference sequence). The CDR3 coding sequence is TGTGCCAGTAGTATGGATTTGGACACTGAAGCTTTCTTT. This gives the protein CASSMDLDTEAFF.

The V and J genes are TRBV28 and TRBJ2-5; the D gene is possibly TRBD1 (6 bases). This CDR3 is 19 amino acids long. Trimming left V 4 bases short and J 0 bases short, with 24 bases between. The V gene's germline CDR1 is MDHEN and CDR2 SYDVKM. The CDR3 loop reads CASSSRHNRTAAYQETQYF. As DNA, the CDR3 is TGTGCCAGCAGTTCCCGTCATAATCGGACAGCAGCGTACCAAGAGACCCAGTACTTC. Complete variable domain (other parts from reference TRBV28 and TRBJ2-5): DVKVTQSSRYLVKRTGEKVFLECVQDMDHENMFWYRQDPGLGLRLIYFSYDVKMKEKGDIPEGYSVSREKKERFSLILESASTNQTSMYLCASSSRHNRTAAYQETQYFGPGTRLLVL.